This T cell receptor (beta chain) was found in a study of cytomegalovirus exposure and HLA in healthy donors. Study details: An early release of data contained around 80 million unique TCRs, which came from HLA-typed donors. General observations from the study: Later work associated fewer than 20,000 TCR beta sequences with HLA alleles at 0.05 false discovery rate. Common viral pathogens were later found to be apparently linked to several of the most significant clusters. Association of a missense DCLRE1C variant with TCR beta V- and J-gene trimming was reported in a later analysis.

Comment on this clone: Its specificity is not known.

Both 60 Vbeta primers and 13 Jbeta primers went into the PCR. Assay: immunoSEQ multiplex PCR; the TCRdb copy retains only in-frame clones and omits some. The sample contains 140,000 to 150,000 clones, roughly 77% of which appear only once. V shed 1 base and J shed 3 bases, with 18 bases lying between them. Germline V gene lookup returns CDR1 MGHRA and CDR2 YSYEKL. The CDR3 consists of 17 residues. Sequencing used PBMCs. The origin of this receptor is a male donor in good health and CMV-seronegative. The chain recombines TRBV4-1 with TRBJ2-5; D is possibly TRBD2 (5 bases). The CDR3 loop reads CASSQGLPGMGKETQYF. In DNA, the CDR3 is TGCGCCAGCAGCCAAGGACTACCGGGAATGGGGAAAGAGACCCAGTACTTC.